This TCR beta chain originates from a study of identical twins. Whole-study results and caveats: Within monozygotic twins, out-of-frame TCR alpha sharing was underestimated by the models. Whereas memory repertoires showed no such difference, abundant cord blood beta clonotypes carried fewer insertions.

The junction had 3 bases not matched to a gene; V was cut back by 4 bases and J by 3 bases. Germline CDR1 reads LNHDA; CDR2 reads SQIVND (reference sequence). The CDR3 extends over 15 amino acids. This clonotype was seen a handful of times. Its specificity is unknown. Carrying unique molecular identifiers, the cDNA also gained a universal primer site through template switching. TCRdb re-called the 5' RACE reads through MiXCR, storing one row per CDR3 protein. This table has 540,000 or so distinct CDR3 sequences, about 20% appearing once. The same specimen was also included in a second study, on yellow fever vaccine responses in identical twins.

The V call is TRBV19, the J call TRBJ2-2; 9 nucleotides agree with TRBD1. Sequencing was performed on CD4+ T cells sorted from blood. The clonotype comes from a woman between 18 and 29 years old in good health. CDR3 loop: CASSTRDRDTGELFF. For the CDR3, the DNA is TGTGCCAGTAGTACCCGGGACAGGGACACCGGGGAGCTGTTTTTT.